This record looks at one T cell receptor beta chain sequence and its context. Antigen unknown. An end of the junction does not agree with germline; a read error may underlie this. The CDR3 is 11 residues long. Germline values: CDR1 MNHEY, CDR2 SMNVEV (reference sequence). These data originate in a study of graft-versus-host responses after intestinal transplantation. Study overall: For about three years after anti-thymocyte globulin induction, all recipients took tacrolimus and steroids.

Regarding the study as a whole: Patients with graft-donor T cell macrochimerism had high graft-versus-host to host-versus-graft clonal ratios in allografts. An association linked early post-transplant HvG declines with peak circulating GvH clone levels. GvH clones were identified in recipient marrow, with some first appearing in ileum or blood.

Clones were sequenced by immunoSEQ multiplex PCR, and TCRdb holds only the in-frame ones, with some missing. The sample consists of around 100,000 clones, around nine tenths of them appearing once. The sequencing here drew on unstimulated CD4+ T cells sorted from spleen or lymph node cells, taken before transplant. The clonotype comes from a human donor who was the organ donor for an intestinal transplant. The V call is TRBV27, the J call TRBJ2-1; unclear D gene. The CDR3: CASRSYDEQFF. The CDR3 DNA reads as TGTGCCAGCAGGTCCTACGATGAGCAGTTCTTC.